The 23 T cell receptor beta chains presented below share a single source sample, sequenced in a study of blood T cell repertoires in COVID-19. This table comes from immunoSEQ multiplex PCR, and its TCRdb copy is limited to in-frame clones, with some not included. The sample lists over 130,000 clones, roughly 88% seen once, with 28% in the top ten. The sequencing input was peripheral blood. The receptor source for this set is a human donor in a cohort sampled during active COVID-19.

V is TRBV28 and J is TRBJ2-5, with D possibly being TRBD2 (5 bases). The CDR3 totals 13 residues. Trimming stripped 7 bases from V and 5 bases from J, with 14 bases between. Germline CDR1 reads MDHEN; CDR2 reads SYDVKM. The CDR3 is CASIKTGYETQYF. The CDR3 DNA reads as TGTGCCAGCATCAAAACGGGGTACGAGACCCAGTACTTC.

V and J are TRBV5-8 and TRBJ1-2; maybe TRBD1 (5 bases). The germline V gene encodes CDR1 SGHTS and CDR2 YDEGEE. The V end was cut by 3 bases, the J end by 5 bases, with 14 bases between. This CDR3 region has 14 residues. This chain's CDR3 is CASSSRGRVYGYTF. Written as DNA, the CDR3 is TGTGCCAGCAGCTCGAGAGGCAGGGTTTATGGCTACACCTTC.

V and J are TRBV24-1 and TRBJ2-3; the match to TRBD2 covers 7 bases. CDR1 is KGHDR and CDR2 is SFDVKD in the germline V gene. The CDR3 runs to 16 residues. The V gene end was trimmed by 5 bases and the J gene end by 2 bases; junction bases not matched to a gene: 9. The CDR3 is CATSASGGPYTDTQYF. CDR3 bases: TGTGCCACCAGTGCCTCGGGGGGTCCGTACACAGATACGCAGTATTTT.

This chain joins TRBV20-1 and TRBJ1-2, with D perhaps TRBD1 (5 bases). The CDR3 is made up of 11 amino acids. Per the germline V gene, CDR1 is DFQATT and CDR2 is SNEGSKA (reference sequence). Trimming stripped 0 bases from V and 11 bases from J, with 10 bases between. This chain's CDR3 is CSARDDRDYTF. The CDR3 nucleotides are TGCAGTGCTAGAGATGACAGAGATTACACCTTC.

J is TRBJ2-3 and V is TRBV24-1; the match to TRBD1 covers 7 bases. Losses at the gene ends were 5 bases for V and 3 bases for J; bases not matched to a gene: 4. This CDR3 region has 14 residues. The germline CDR1 and CDR2 sequences are KGHDR and SFDVKD. CDR3 bases: TGTGCCACCAGTGCCAGGGGGACAACAGATACGCAGTATTTT. This encodes CATSARGTTDTQYF.

V is TRBV10-3 and J is TRBJ2-2; D gene uncertain. V dropped 3 bases and J dropped 6 bases, with 11 bases sitting between them. The CDR3 has 14 residues. CDR1 and CDR2 from the germline V gene are ENHRY and SYGVKD. CDR3 bases: TGTGCCATCAGTGAATTTGAGTTCGCCGGGGAGCTGTTTTTT. Its protein product is CAISEFEFAGELFF.

The V and J genes are TRBV18 and TRBJ1-6; D is unclear. Germline V gene sequence: CDR1 KGHSH, CDR2 LQKENI. The CDR3 loop spans 16 amino acids. V was clipped by 2 bases and J by 3 bases, with 11 bases between them. The CDR3 protein is CASSPSGSSYNSPLHF. In DNA, the CDR3 is TGTGCCAGCTCACCATCTGGGAGTAGCTATAATTCACCCCTCCACTTT.

This chain joins TRBV5-4 and TRBJ2-7; D is uncertain. The CDR3 sequence is 12 residues long. CDR1 is SGHNT, CDR2 YYREEE, per germline (reference sequence). V dropped 4 bases and J dropped 3 bases, with 8 bases sitting between them. In nucleotides, the CDR3 is TGTGCCAGCAGCCGAGGAAACTACGAGCAGTACTTC. It codes for CASSRGNYEQYF.

This chain uses TRBV7-2 with TRBJ1-1, with D possibly matching TRBD1 (6 bases). The CDR3 loop spans 16 amino acids. In germline, CDR1 is SGHTA, CDR2 FQGNSA. Trimming shortened V by 3 bases and J by 0 bases, and 14 bases separated the two germline ends. CDR3 coding DNA: TGTGCCAGCAGCTTCTGGACAGCTAATATGAACACTGAAGCTTTCTTT. It specifies CASSFWTANMNTEAFF.

CDR3 in amino acids: CASSLLGVSEQYF. The CDR3, as DNA: TGTGCCAGCAGCTTATTAGGGGTAAGCGAGCAGTACTTC. This chain links TRBV7-2 with TRBJ2-7, with a possible D match to TRBD1 (5 bases). Germline lookup yields CDR1 SGHTA and CDR2 FQGNSA. V dropped 2 bases and J dropped 6 bases, with 11 bases sitting between them. The CDR3 is made up of 13 amino acids.

This clone came up a few times. This chain connects TRBV29-1 to TRBJ2-7; TRBD1 might be the D (5 bases). Per the germline V gene, CDR1 is SQVTM and CDR2 is ANQGSEA. Trimming removed 4 bases from V and 0 bases from J, with 16 bases in between. This CDR3 is 15 amino acids long. The CDR3 DNA sequence: TGCAGCGTTGTGCCGGCAGGGCAACACTCCTACGAGCAGTACTTC. It codes for CSVVPAGQHSYEQYF.

The chain uses TRBV4-1 and TRBJ1-2; 9 bases line up with TRBD1. Germline V gives CDR1 MGHRA, CDR2 YSYEKL. This CDR3 comprises 16 residues. The V and J ends lost 4 bases and 5 bases, in that order; junction bases with no gene match: 11. CDR3 sequence reads: CASSRSPDRGGYGYTF. In DNA, the CDR3 is TGCGCCAGCAGCCGAAGCCCGGACAGGGGAGGGTATGGCTACACCTTC.

Only one count was recorded for this clone. This sequence joins TRBV10-1 and TRBJ2-6; 7 nucleotides match TRBD1. The germline CDR1 and CDR2 sequences are WNHNN and SYGVQD (reference sequence). The CDR3 length is 17 residues. Germline trimming cut 2 bases from V and 1 base from J; bases unmatched to any gene: 5. CDR3 region: CASSEPPTGSGANVLTF. The DNA of the CDR3 is TGCGCCAGCAGTGAGCCACCGACAGGGTCTGGGGCCAACGTCCTGACTTTC.

The chain combines TRBV4-1 with TRBJ1-4; no reliable D call. CDR3 length: 16 residues. The V and J ends lost 6 bases and 6 bases respectively, with 20 bases between them. Per the germline V gene, CDR1 is MGHRA and CDR2 is YSYEKL. CDR3 nucleotide sequence: TGCGCCAGCAGAACCCGGGATCAAAAGGCGGATGAAAAACTGTTTTTT. Translation gives CASRTRDQKADEKLFF.

In DNA form, the CDR3 reads TGTGCCAGCAGCACCAGCGGGGGGACGAACAATGAGCAGTTCTTC. Translating it yields CASSTSGGTNNEQFF. The genes are TRBV7-3 and TRBJ2-1; 9 bases agree with TRBD2. The V and J ends lost 5 bases and 5 bases, in that order; junction bases with no gene match: 7. CDR3 length equals 15 residues. Germline values: CDR1 SGHTA, CDR2 FQGTGA.

This clone was counted a single time. The DNA for the CDR3 is TGTGCCAGTAGTGCCCAAGGAGCCTTAAATGAAAAACTGTTTTTT. It is translated as CASSAQGALNEKLFF. The J gene is TRBJ1-4, the V gene TRBV19; D ambiguous. CDR3 size: 15 residues. V was trimmed by 5 bases and J by 5 bases, leaving 15 bases between them. CDR1 is LNHDA, CDR2 SQIVND, per germline (reference sequence).

The chain employs TRBV7-2 and TRBJ2-7, with D possibly being TRBD2 (5 bases). Deletions cut 1 base from V and 7 bases from J, with 11 bases between. Germline CDR1 and CDR2: SGHTA and FQGNSA. This CDR3 is built from 13 residues. The CDR3 region is CASSLGYGGEQYF. The CDR3 DNA reads as TGTGCCAGCAGCTTAGGATACGGCGGGGAGCAGTACTTC.

V is TRBV11-2 and J is TRBJ2-7, with TRBD2 identical over 13 bases. Germline V lookup: CDR1 SGHAT, CDR2 FQNNGV. The CDR3 runs 15 residues. With 5 bases clipped from V and 3 bases from J, the junction kept 4 bases outside the gene matches. The CDR3 coding sequence is TGTGCCAGCAGCCGGACTAGCGGGGGAATCTACGAGCAGTACTTC. It translates to CASSRTSGGIYEQYF.

Only one count was recorded for this clone. The chain carries TRBV6-2 or TRBV6-3 and TRBJ1-5, with a weak D call TRBD1 (6 bases). The CDR3 totals 15 residues. Trimming left V 1 base short and J 7 bases short, with 14 bases between. Germline V gene data show CDR1 as MNHEY and CDR2 as SVGEGT. The CDR3 spells CASSYYRQERQPQHF. Here the CDR3 DNA reads TGTGCCAGCAGTTACTATAGACAGGAGAGACAGCCCCAGCATTTT.

The chain has TRBV5-1 and TRBJ2-7; 8 bases agree with TRBD1. CDR1 is SGHRS, CDR2 YFSETQ, per germline. The CDR3 is 13 amino acids. After removal of 4 bases from V and 7 bases from J, the junction contained 7 bases not matched to a gene. In nucleotides, the CDR3 is TGCGCCAGCAGCAACCCGGACAGGGTGGAGCAGTACTTC. This codes for CASSNPDRVEQYF.

This clone was detected once. The V and J genes are TRBV4-3 and TRBJ2-3; perhaps TRBD1 as D (5 bases). Germline CDR1 and CDR2: LGHNA and YSLEER. The CDR3 length is 14 residues. The ends were cut back, 4 bases at V and 3 bases at J, with 11 bases in the middle. The CDR3 DNA sequence: TGCGCCAGCAGCCCCCTGGCAGGGACAGATACGCAGTATTTT. Translation: CASSPLAGTDTQYF.

The chain combines TRBV10-3 with TRBJ1-6; 7 bases map to TRBD1. CDR3 length equals 14 residues. V lost 2 bases to trimming and J lost 10 bases; unmatched junction nucleotides: 5. Germline loops: CDR1 ENHRY, CDR2 SYGVKD. The CDR3 reads CAISEDRVGSPLHF. Written as DNA, the CDR3 is TGTGCCATCAGTGAGGACAGGGTGGGATCACCCCTCCACTTT.

The chain uses TRBV2 and TRBJ1-1; no clear D gene. Trimming shortened V by 7 bases and J by 1 base, and 10 bases separated the two germline ends. Germline V CDR1 and CDR2: SNHLY, FYNNEI. The CDR3 length is 13 residues. The CDR3 DNA is TGTGCCAGCACCGTACAGAGGAACACTGAAGCTTTCTTT. Translating it yields CASTVQRNTEAFF. Complete variable domain (other parts from reference TRBV2 and TRBJ1-1): EPEVTQTPSHQVTQMGQEVILRCVPISNHLYFYWYRQILGQKVEFLVSFYNNEISEKSEIFDDQFSVERPDGSNFTLKIRSTKLEDSAMYFCASTVQRNTEAFFGQGTRLTVV.